The clone carrying this T cell receptor beta chain was recorded only once. CDR1 MNHEY and CDR2 SVGAGI come from the germline V gene. With 4 bases removed from V and 4 bases from J, the gap between germline ends came to 10 bases. The CDR3 extends over 13 amino acids. This entry belongs to a study of blood T cell repertoires in COVID-19. Clones were sequenced by immunoSEQ multiplex PCR, and TCRdb holds only the in-frame ones, with some missing. The repertoire holds approximately 70,000 clones, with roughly 85% as singletons. The V and J genes are TRBV6-5 and TRBJ1-2, with D possibly TRBD1 on 5 matching bases. The clonotype comes from a man aged 55 to 70 with active or convalescent COVID-19. Source material: peripheral blood. The chain's CDR3 is CASSSGVGYGYTF. The CDR3 nucleotides are TGTGCCAGCAGTTCGGGGGTCGGCTATGGCTACACCTTC.